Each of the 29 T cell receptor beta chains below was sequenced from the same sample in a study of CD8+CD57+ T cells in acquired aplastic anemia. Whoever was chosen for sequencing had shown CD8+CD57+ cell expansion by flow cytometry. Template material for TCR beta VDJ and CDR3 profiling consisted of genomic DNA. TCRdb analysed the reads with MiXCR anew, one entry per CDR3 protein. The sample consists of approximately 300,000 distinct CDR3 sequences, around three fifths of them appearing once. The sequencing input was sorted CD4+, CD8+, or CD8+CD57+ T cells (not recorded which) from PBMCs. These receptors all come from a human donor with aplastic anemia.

For the CDR3, the DNA is TGTGCCAGCCCTGTCCCAGGGAGGATGGGCTATGGCTACACCTTC. Translated, it gives CASPVPGRMGYGYTF. The chain links TRBV25-1 to TRBJ1-2, with D possibly TRBD1 on 5 matching bases. Between the trimmed V and J ends, which lost 8 bases and 4 bases, there was a span of 20 bases. The CDR3 consists of 15 residues. Germline values: CDR1 MGHDK, CDR2 SYGVNS.

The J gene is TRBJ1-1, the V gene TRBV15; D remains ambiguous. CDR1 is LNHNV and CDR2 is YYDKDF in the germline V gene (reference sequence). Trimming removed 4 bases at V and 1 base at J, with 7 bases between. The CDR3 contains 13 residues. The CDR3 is CATSNRENTEAFF. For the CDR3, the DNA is TGTGCCACCAGCAACAGAGAGAACACTGAAGCTTTCTTT.

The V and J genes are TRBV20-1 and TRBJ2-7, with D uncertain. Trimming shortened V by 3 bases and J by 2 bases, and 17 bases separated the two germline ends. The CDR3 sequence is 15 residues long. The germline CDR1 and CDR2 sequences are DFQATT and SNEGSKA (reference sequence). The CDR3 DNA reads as TGCAGTGCTAGGGTTATGAGCGATTTCCCCTACGAGCAGTACTTC. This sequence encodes CSARVMSDFPYEQYF.

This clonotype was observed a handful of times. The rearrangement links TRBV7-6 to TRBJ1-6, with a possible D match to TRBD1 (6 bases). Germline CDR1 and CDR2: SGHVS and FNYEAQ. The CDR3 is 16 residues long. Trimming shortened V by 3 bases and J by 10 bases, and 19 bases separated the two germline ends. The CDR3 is CASSLDAGGTGSPLHF. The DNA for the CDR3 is TGTGCCAGCAGCTTGGATGCTGGAGGAACAGGGTCACCCCTCCACTTT.

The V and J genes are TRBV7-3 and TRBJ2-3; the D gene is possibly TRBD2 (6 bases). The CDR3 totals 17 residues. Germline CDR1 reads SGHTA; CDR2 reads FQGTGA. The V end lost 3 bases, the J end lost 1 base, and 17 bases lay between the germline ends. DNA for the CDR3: TGTGCCAGCAGCTTGAGCGGGCAGGATGGGGGCACAGATACGCAGTATTTT. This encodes CASSLSGQDGGTDTQYF.

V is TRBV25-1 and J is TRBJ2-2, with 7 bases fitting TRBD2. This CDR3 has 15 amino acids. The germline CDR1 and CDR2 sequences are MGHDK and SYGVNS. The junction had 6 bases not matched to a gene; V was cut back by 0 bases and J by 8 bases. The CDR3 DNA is TGTGCCAGCAGTGAATATCGGGAGGTTCCTGGGGAGCTGTTTTTT. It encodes CASSEYREVPGELFF.

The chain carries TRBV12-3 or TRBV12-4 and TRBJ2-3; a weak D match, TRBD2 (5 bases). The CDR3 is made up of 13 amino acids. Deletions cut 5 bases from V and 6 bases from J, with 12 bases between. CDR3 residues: CASSISGSDTQYF. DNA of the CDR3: TGTGCCAGCAGTATCTCGGGGTCGGATACGCAGTATTTT.

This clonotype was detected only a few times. This chain's CDR3 is CASSLSVESPLHF. The CDR3 DNA reads TGTGCCAGCAGCTTGTCGGTAGAATCACCCCTCCACTTT. The chain couples TRBV7-6 to TRBJ1-6, with D unclear. The germline gives CDR1 SGHVS, CDR2 FNYEAQ. CDR3 length: 13 residues. V lost 3 bases, J lost 10 bases, and 10 bases lay in between. Based on the CDR3 plus reference TRBV7-6 and TRBJ1-6, the full variable domain is GAGVSQSPRYKVTKRGQDVALRCDPISGHVSLYWYRQALGQGPEFLTYFNYEAQQDKSGLPNDRFSAERPEGSISTLTIQRTEQRDSAMYRCASSLSVESPLHFGNGTRLTVT.

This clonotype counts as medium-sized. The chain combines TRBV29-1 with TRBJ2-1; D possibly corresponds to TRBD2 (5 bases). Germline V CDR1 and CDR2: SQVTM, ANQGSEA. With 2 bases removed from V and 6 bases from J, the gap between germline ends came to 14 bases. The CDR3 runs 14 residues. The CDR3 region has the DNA TGCAGCGTTGAACGGGGTAGGTTAGGCAATGAGCAGTTCTTC. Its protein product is CSVERGRLGNEQFF.

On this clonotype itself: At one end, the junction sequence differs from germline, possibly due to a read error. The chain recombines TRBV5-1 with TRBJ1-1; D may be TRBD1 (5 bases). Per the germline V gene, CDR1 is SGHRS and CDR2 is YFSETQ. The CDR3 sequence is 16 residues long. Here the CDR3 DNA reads TGCGCCAGCAGCTTGCAGTCAGGGAGGGTCGACACTGAAGCTTCCTTT. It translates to CASSLQSGRVDTEASF.

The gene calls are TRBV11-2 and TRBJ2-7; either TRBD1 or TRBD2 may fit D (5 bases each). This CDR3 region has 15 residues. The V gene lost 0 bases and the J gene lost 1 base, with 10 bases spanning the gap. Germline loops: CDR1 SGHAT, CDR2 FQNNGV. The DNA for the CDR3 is TGTGCCAGCAGCTTAGAAGGGACCGAGTCCTACGAGCAGTACTTC. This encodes CASSLEGTESYEQYF.

CDR3 region: CSARAGQGNEQFF. CDR3 coding DNA: TGCAGTGCTAGAGCGGGACAGGGCAATGAGCAGTTCTTC. This chain uses TRBV20-1 with TRBJ2-1, with 9 bases lining up with TRBD1. V trimming: 1 base; J trimming: 6 bases; junction bases outside the gene matches: 1. The CDR3 loop spans 13 amino acids. Germline V CDR1 and CDR2: DFQATT, SNEGSKA (reference sequence).

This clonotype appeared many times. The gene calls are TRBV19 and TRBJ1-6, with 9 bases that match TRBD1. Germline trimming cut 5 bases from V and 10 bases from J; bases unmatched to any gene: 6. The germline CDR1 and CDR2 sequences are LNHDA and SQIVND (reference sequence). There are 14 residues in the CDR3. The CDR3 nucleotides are TGTGCCAGTAGTGAGACAGGGGGAATCTCACCCCTCCACTTT. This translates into CASSETGGISPLHF.

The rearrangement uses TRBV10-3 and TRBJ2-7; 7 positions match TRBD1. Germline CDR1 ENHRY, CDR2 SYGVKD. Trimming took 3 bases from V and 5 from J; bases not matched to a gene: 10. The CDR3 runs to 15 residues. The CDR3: CAISEDRAIINEQYF. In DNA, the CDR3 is TGTGCCATCAGTGAAGACAGGGCGATTATCAACGAGCAGTACTTC.

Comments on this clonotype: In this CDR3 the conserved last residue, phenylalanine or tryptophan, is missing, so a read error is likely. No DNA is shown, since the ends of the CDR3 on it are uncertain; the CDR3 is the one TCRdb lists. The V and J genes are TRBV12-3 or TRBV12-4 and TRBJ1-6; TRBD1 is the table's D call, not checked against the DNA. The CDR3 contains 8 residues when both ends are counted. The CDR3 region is CASRQDRH.

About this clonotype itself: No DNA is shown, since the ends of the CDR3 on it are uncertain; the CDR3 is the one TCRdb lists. The CDR3 here is CASSFYICSASKGLGNSPLHF. V gene TRBV7-2 combines with J gene TRBJ1-6. Germline-derived CDR1 and CDR2 are SGHTA and FQGNSA. Counting both end residues, the CDR3 totals 21 amino acids.

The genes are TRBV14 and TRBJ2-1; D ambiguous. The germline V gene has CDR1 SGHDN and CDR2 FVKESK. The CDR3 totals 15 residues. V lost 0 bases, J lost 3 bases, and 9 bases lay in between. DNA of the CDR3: TGTGCCAGCAGCCAAGACGTTGGGTACTACAATGAGCAGTTCTTC. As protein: CASSQDVGYYNEQFF.

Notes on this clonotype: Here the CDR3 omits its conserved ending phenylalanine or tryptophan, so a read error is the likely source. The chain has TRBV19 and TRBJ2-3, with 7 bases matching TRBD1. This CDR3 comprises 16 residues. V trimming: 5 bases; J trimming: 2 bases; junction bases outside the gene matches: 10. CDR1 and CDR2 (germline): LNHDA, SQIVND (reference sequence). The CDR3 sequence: CASSSRQGAITDTQYL. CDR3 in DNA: TGTGCCAGTAGTTCGCGACAGGGAGCGATCACAGATACGCAGTATCTT.

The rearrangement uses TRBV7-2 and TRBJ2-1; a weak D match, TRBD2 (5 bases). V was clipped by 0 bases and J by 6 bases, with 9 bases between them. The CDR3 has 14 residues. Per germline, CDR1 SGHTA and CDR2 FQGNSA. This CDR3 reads CASSLASGANEQFF. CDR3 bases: TGTGCCAGCAGCTTAGCCAGCGGAGCCAATGAGCAGTTCTTC.

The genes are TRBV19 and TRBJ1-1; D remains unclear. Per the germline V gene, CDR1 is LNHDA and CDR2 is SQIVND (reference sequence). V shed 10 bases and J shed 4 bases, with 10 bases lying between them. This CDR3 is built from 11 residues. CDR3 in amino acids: CATQLGTEAFF. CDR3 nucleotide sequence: TGTGCCACCCAATTGGGCACTGAAGCTTTCTTT.

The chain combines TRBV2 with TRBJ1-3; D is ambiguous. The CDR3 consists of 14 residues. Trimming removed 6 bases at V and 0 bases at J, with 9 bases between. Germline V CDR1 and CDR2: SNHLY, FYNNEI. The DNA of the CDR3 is TGTGCCAGCAGGAACGGCAACTCTGGAAACACCATATATTTT. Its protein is CASRNGNSGNTIYF.

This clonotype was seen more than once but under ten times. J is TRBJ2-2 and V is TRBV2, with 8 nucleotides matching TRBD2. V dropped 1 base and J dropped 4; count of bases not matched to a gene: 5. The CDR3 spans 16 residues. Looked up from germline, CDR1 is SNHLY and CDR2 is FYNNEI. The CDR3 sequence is CASSEVGTRLTGELFF. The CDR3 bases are TGTGCCAGCAGTGAAGTCGGGACTAGGCTCACCGGGGAGCTGTTTTTT. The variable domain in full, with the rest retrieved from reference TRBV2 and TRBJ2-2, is EPEVTQTPSHQVTQMGQEVILRCVPISNHLYFYWYRQILGQKVEFLVSFYNNEISEKSEIFDDQFSVERPDGSNFTLKIRSTKLEDSAMYFCASSEVGTRLTGELFFGEGSRLTVL.

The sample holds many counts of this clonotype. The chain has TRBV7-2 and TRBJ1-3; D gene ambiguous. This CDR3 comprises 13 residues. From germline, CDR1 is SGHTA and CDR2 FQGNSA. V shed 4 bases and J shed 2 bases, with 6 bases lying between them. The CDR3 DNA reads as TGTGCCAGCAGCTCTTGGACTGGAAACACCATATATTTT. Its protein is CASSSWTGNTIYF.

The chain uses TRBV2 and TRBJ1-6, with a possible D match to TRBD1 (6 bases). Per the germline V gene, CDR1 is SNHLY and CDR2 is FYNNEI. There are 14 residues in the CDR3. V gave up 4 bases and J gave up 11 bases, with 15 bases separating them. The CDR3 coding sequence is TGTGCCAGCAGTGTTCCACAGGGTGTTGCACCCCTCCACTTT. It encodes CASSVPQGVAPLHF. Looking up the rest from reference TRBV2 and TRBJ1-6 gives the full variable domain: EPEVTQTPSHQVTQMGQEVILRCVPISNHLYFYWYRQILGQKVEFLVSFYNNEISEKSEIFDDQFSVERPDGSNFTLKIRSTKLEDSAMYFCASSVPQGVAPLHFGNGTRLTVT.

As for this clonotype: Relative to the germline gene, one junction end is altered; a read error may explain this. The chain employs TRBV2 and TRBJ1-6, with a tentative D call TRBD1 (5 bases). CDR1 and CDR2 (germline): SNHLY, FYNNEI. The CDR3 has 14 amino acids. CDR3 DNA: TGTGCCGGCAGTGAGGGAAGGGACGTTTCACCCCTCCACTTT. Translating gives CAGSEGRDVSPLHF.

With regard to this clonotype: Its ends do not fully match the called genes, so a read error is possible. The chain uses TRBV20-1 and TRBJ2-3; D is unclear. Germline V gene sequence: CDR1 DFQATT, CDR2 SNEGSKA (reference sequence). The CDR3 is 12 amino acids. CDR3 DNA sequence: TGCAGTGTTAGACTTTCTGCAGATACGCAGTATTTT. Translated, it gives CSVRLSADTQYF.

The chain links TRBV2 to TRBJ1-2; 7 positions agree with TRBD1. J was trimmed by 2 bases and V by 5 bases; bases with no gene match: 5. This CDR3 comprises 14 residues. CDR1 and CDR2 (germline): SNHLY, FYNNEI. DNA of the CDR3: TGTGCCAGCAGTAGTAAACAGGGGAACTATGGCTACACCTTC. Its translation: CASSSKQGNYGYTF.

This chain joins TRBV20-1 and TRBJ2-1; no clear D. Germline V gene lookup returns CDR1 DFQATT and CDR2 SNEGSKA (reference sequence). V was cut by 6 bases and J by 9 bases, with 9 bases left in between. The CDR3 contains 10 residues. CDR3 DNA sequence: TGCAGTGCATCGCCCGTTGAGCAGTTCTTC. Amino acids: CSASPVEQFF.

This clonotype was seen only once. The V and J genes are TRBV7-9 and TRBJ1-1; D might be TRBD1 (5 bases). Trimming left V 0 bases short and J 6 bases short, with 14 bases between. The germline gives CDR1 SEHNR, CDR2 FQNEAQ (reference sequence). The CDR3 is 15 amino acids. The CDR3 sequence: CASSLAGELTAEAFF. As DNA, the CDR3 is TGTGCCAGCAGCTTAGCGGGGGAGCTAACCGCTGAAGCTTTCTTT.